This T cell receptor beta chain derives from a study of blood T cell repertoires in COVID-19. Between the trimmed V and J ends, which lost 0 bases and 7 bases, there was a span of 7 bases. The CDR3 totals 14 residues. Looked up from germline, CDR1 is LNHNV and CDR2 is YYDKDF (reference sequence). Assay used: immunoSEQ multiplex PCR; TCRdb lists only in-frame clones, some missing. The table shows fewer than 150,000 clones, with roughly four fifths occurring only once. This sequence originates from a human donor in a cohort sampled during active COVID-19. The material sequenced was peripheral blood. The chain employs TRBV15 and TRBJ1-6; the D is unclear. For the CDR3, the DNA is TGTGCCACCAGCAGAGATAGGGAGAATTCACCCCTCCACTTT. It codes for CATSRDRENSPLHF.